The clone carrying this TCR beta chain has at least ten counts. Antigen unknown. The entry originates in a study of T cells in Graves' hyperthyroidism and ophthalmopathy. General observations from the study: Most expanded thyroid clonotypes above 0.001 also appeared in blood.

The ends were cut back, 0 bases at V and 0 bases at J, with 12 bases in the middle. The CDR3 runs to 16 residues. Germline V CDR1 and CDR2: LNHNV, YYDKDF (reference sequence). PBMCs were derived from around 10 ml fresh peripheral blood. Researchers took RNA transcripts and amplified the TCR beta CDR3 regions from them. The TCR CDR3 first-round RT-PCR relied on the HTBI primer set. TCRdb reprocessed the multiplex PCR reads with MiXCR, giving one entry per CDR3 protein. The table lists about 610,000 distinct CDR3 sequences, 14% to 15% of them singletons. This TCR was sampled from a woman aged 35 to 49 with Graves' ophthalmopathy. Sequenced input: blood. The chain recombines TRBV15 with TRBJ2-7; D possibly uses TRBD1 or TRBD2 (6 bases each). CDR3: CATSRDSGASSYEQYF. CDR3 DNA sequence: TGTGCCACCAGCAGAGATTCGGGGGCAAGCTCCTACGAGCAGTACTTC.